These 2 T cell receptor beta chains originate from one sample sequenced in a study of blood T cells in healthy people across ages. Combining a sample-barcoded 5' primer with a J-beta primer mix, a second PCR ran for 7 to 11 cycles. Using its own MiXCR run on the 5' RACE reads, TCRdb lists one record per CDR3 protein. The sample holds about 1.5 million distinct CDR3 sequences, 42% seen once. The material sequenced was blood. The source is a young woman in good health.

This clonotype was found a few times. CDR3 in amino acids: CAISDPGQGEEGYTF. The CDR3 DNA reads as TGTGCCATCAGTGACCCCGGACAGGGTGAGGAAGGCTACACCTTC. The V and J genes are TRBV10-3 and TRBJ1-2, with 8 nucleotides matching TRBD1. Trimming at V came to 3 bases and at J to 8 bases, leaving 11 bases not matched to a gene. The CDR3 has 15 residues. Germline CDR1 and CDR2: ENHRY and SYGVKD.

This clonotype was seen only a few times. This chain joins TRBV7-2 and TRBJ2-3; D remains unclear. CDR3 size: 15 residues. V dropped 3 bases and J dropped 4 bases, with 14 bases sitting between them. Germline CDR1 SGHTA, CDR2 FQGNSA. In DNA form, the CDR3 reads TGTGCCAGCAGCTTGGGCATAAGGCGGTCAGATACGCAGTATTTT. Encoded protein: CASSLGIRRSDTQYF.